This entry lists 15 T cell receptor beta chains sequenced from one sample in a study of blood T cell repertoires in COVID-19. The protocol was immunoSEQ multiplex PCR, while the TCRdb copy is restricted to in-frame clones and leaves out a portion. The profile shows 25,000 to 35,000 clones, nearly 85% of them singletons. Specimen: peripheral blood. The receptors derive from a man between 65 and 85 years old with active COVID-19.

The chain links TRBV24-1 to TRBJ2-1, with TRBD1 identical over 9 bases. The junction had 5 bases not matched to a gene; V was cut back by 5 bases and J by 4 bases. The length of the CDR3 is 15 residues. Germline V gives CDR1 KGHDR, CDR2 SFDVKD. The CDR3 DNA reads TGTGCCACCAGTGGCCGGGACAGGGTGTACAATGAGCAGTTCTTC. Protein product: CATSGRDRVYNEQFF.

The J gene is TRBJ2-7, the V gene TRBV28; 10 bases line up with TRBD2. The J segment lost 7 bases and the V segment lost 7 bases, leaving 13 bases of the junction unmatched. CDR1 and CDR2 (germline): MDHEN, SYDVKM. This CDR3 contains 15 residues. The CDR3 DNA sequence: TGTGCCAGCACCCAGCAAGCGGGGGGGCCCGGGGAGCAGTACTTC. Translating it yields CASTQQAGGPGEQYF.

The chain combines TRBV7-2 with TRBJ2-7; the match to TRBD1 covers 9 bases. CDR3 length: 13 amino acids. With V trimmed by 5 bases and J by 6 bases, 5 bases remained unmatched. Germline assignment: CDR1 SGHTA and CDR2 FQGNSA. The CDR3 is CASSNYRGREQYF. For the CDR3, the DNA is TGTGCCAGCAGCAACTACAGGGGGCGCGAGCAGTACTTC.

This chain joins TRBV20-1 and TRBJ1-6; 7 nucleotides align to TRBD1. V was pared by 7 bases and J by 9 bases, with 3 bases of the junction left unmatched. Germline V CDR1 and CDR2: DFQATT, SNEGSKA (reference sequence). The CDR3 loop spans 11 amino acids. The CDR3 loop is CSGAGGSPLHF. CDR3 DNA: TGCAGTGGGGCAGGGGGTTCACCCCTCCACTTT.

The V gene is TRBV9, the J gene TRBJ2-5, with 11 bases matching TRBD2. J gave up 5 bases and V 3 bases, and 6 bases lay outside the gene matches. Germline CDR1 and CDR2: SGDLS and YYNGEE. This CDR3 is 15 amino acids long. The CDR3 region has the DNA TGTGCCAGCAGCGGCTTAGCGGGGGGGCTTGAGACCCAGTACTTC. Residues: CASSGLAGGLETQYF. The full variable domain, in which reference TRBV9 and TRBJ2-5 provide the parts outside the CDR3, is DSGVTQTPKHLITATGQRVTLRCSPRSGDLSVYWYQQSLDQGLQFLIQYYNGEERAKGNILERFSAQQFPDLHSELNLSSLELGDSALYFCASSGLAGGLETQYFGPGTRLLVL.

This clone qualifies as large. CDR3 residues: CASSTQDGLSGNTIYF. The CDR3 region has the DNA TGTGCCAGCAGCACCCAGGACGGACTCTCTGGAAACACCATATATTTT. This sequence joins TRBV7-9 and TRBJ1-3; D remains ambiguous. The CDR3 loop spans 16 amino acids. The germline V and J ends were trimmed by 5 bases and 0 bases, with 14 bases remaining between them. The germline CDR1 and CDR2 sequences are SEHNR and FQNEAQ (reference sequence).

The chain combines TRBV27 with TRBJ1-6, with D perhaps matching TRBD1 (5 bases). V gave up 2 bases and J gave up 7 bases, with 15 bases separating them. The CDR3 totals 16 residues. The germline gives CDR1 MNHEY, CDR2 SMNVEV (reference sequence). The CDR3 protein is CASSLRAQVENSPLHF. DNA for the CDR3: TGTGCCAGCAGTTTACGGGCACAGGTGGAGAATTCACCCCTCCACTTT.

The rearrangement uses TRBV5-1 and TRBJ2-7; D might be TRBD1 (6 bases). The CDR3 sequence is 13 residues long. CDR1 SGHRS and CDR2 YFSETQ come from the germline V gene. V was pared by 5 bases and J by 4 bases, with 13 bases between. The CDR3 spells CASRPTGKYEQYF. The CDR3 DNA is TGCGCCAGCAGACCGACAGGAAAATACGAGCAGTACTTC.

This clone was detected only once. This sequence joins TRBV18 and TRBJ1-2, with TRBD1 matching over 12 bases. CDR1 and CDR2 from the germline V gene are KGHSH and LQKENI. The trim removed 3 bases at V and 7 bases at J, leaving 6 bases unmatched. The CDR3 runs 15 residues. The CDR3 DNA reads TGTGCCAGCTCACCGGGACAGGGGGCTAAAGGTGGCTACACCTTC. It is translated as CASSPGQGAKGGYTF.

This chain links TRBV3-1 (or the pseudogene TRBV3-2) with TRBJ2-1; a possible D gene is TRBD1 (6 bases). CDR3 length equals 15 residues. Germline V gene data show CDR1 as LGHDT and CDR2 as YNNKEL (reference sequence). V dropped 3 bases and J dropped 10 bases, with 19 bases sitting between them. CDR3 protein: CASSQVGTGRLEQFF. The CDR3 region has the DNA TGTGCCAGCAGCCAGGTTGGAACAGGGCGTTTGGAGCAGTTCTTC.

The chain recombines TRBV13 with TRBJ1-2; 7 bases fit TRBD1. The CDR3 contains 13 residues. The ends lost 1 base at V and 8 bases at J; junction bases unmatched: 4. Germline V gene data show CDR1 as PRHDT and CDR2 as FYEKMQ (reference sequence). The DNA for the CDR3 is TGTGCCAGCAGCTTAGACAGGGGCTACGGCTACACCTTC. Translation: CASSLDRGYGYTF.

The rearrangement uses TRBV5-1 and TRBJ2-5; no clear D gene. The ends were cut back, 4 bases at V and 4 bases at J, with 14 bases in the middle. The CDR3 has 14 amino acids. CDR1 is SGHRS and CDR2 is YFSETQ in the germline V gene. The CDR3 protein is CASSPGSQRETQYF. CDR3 in DNA: TGCGCCAGCAGCCCCGGGTCCCAGAGAGAGACCCAGTACTTC.

This clone appeared a few times. J is TRBJ2-5 and V is TRBV7-2; 7 bases match TRBD1. Germline-derived CDR1 and CDR2 are SGHTA and FQGNSA. This CDR3 has 14 amino acids. V dropped 5 bases and J dropped 4; count of bases not matched to a gene: 7. CDR3 coding DNA: TGTGCCAGCAGCCAAAACAGGGGCGGAGAGACCCAGTACTTC. This sequence encodes CASSQNRGGETQYF.

This clone appeared a few times. The chain has TRBV7-6 and TRBJ2-7; 10 bases align to TRBD1. The CDR3 is 14 amino acids. The V and J ends lost 6 bases and 5 bases, in that order; junction bases with no gene match: 7. Germline V CDR1 and CDR2: SGHVS, FNYEAQ. CDR3 sequence reads: CASSPTGTGDEQYF. In nucleotides, the CDR3 is TGTGCCAGCAGTCCCACCGGGACAGGGGACGAGCAGTACTTC.

V and J are TRBV11-1 and TRBJ2-5; a possible D gene is TRBD1 (6 bases). CDR3 size: 15 residues. With 7 bases removed from V and 2 bases from J, the gap between germline ends came to 17 bases. The germline V gene has CDR1 SGHAT and CDR2 FQDESV (reference sequence). The CDR3 DNA reads TGTGCCAGCACCCTGACAGGCCTCTCACAAGAGACCCAGTACTTC. It translates to CASTLTGLSQETQYF.